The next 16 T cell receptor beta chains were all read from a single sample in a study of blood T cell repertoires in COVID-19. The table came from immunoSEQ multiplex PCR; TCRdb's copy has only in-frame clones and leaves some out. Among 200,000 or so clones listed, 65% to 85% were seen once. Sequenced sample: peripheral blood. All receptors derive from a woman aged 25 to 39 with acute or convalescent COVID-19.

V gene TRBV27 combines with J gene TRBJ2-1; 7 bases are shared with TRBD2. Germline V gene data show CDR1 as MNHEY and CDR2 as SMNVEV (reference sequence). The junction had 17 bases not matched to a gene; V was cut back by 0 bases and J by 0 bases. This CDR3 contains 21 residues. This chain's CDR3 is CASSLSVPHGPAGSSYNEQFF. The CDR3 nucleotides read TGTGCCAGCAGTTTATCAGTCCCCCACGGGCCAGCGGGGAGCTCCTACAATGAGCAGTTCTTC.

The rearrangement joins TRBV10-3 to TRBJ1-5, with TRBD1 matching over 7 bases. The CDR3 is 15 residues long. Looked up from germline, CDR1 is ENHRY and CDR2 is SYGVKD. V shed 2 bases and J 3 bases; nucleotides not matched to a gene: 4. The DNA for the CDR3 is TGTGCCATCAGTGAGGCGACAGGGTTCAATCAGCCCCAGCATTTT. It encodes CAISEATGFNQPQHF.

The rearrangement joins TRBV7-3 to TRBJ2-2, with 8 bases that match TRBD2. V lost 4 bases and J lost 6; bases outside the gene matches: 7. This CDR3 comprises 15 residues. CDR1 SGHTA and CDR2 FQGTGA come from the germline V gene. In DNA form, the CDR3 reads TGTGCCAGCAGCTCCCTAGCGGGTGGGGCCGGGGAGCTGTTTTTT. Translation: CASSSLAGGAGELFF.

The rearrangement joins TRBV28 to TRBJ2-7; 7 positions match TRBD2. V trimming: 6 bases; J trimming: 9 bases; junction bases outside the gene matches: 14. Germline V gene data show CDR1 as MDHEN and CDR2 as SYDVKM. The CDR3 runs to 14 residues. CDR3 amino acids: CASRSTGTNNRQYF. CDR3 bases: TGTGCCAGCAGGTCAACCGGGACTAACAACAGGCAGTACTTC.

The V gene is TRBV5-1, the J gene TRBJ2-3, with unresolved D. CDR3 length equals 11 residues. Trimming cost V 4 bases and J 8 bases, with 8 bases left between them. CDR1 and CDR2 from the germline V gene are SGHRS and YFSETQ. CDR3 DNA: TGCGCCAGCAGCAACCCCGGTACGCAGTATTTT. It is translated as CASSNPGTQYF.

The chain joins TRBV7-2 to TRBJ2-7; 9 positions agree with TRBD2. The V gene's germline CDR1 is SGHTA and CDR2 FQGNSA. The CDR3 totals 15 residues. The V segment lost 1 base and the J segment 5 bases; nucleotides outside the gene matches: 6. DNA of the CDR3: TGTGCCAGCAGCTTAGACGGCCTAGCGGGAAACGAGCAGTACTTC. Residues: CASSLDGLAGNEQYF.

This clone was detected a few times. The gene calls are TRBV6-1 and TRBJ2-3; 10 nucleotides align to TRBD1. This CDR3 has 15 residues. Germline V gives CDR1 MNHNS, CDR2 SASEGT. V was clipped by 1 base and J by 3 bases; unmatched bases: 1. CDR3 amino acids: CASSEGQGATDTQYF. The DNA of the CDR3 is TGTGCCAGCAGTGAAGGACAGGGGGCAACAGATACGCAGTATTTT.

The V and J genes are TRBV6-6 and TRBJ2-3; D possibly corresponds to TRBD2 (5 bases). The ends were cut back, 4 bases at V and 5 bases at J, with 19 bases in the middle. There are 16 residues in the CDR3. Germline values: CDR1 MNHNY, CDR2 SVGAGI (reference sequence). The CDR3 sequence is CASSSRLSGIRDTQYF. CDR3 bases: TGTGCCAGCAGTTCCAGGCTTTCCGGGATCAGAGATACGCAGTATTTT.

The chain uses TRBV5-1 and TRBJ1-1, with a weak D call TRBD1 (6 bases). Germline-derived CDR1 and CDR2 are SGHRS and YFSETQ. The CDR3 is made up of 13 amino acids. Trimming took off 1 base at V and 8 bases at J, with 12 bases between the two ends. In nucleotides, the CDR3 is TGCGCCAGCAGCTTGCAACAGGGAGTGGAAGCTTTCTTT. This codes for CASSLQQGVEAFF.

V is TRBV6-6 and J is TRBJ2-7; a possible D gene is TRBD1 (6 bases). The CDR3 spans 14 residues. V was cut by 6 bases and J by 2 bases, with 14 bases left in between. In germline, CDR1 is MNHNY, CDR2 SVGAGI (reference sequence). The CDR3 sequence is CASSLRTATYEQYF. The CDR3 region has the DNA TGTGCCAGCAGCCTGAGGACAGCGACCTACGAGCAGTACTTC.

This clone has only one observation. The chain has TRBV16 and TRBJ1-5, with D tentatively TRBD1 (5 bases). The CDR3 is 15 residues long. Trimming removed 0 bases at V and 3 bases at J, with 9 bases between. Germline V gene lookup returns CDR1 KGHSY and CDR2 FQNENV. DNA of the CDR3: TGTGCCAGCAGCCAATCGCAGGGCCTCAATCAGCCCCAGCATTTT. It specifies CASSQSQGLNQPQHF.

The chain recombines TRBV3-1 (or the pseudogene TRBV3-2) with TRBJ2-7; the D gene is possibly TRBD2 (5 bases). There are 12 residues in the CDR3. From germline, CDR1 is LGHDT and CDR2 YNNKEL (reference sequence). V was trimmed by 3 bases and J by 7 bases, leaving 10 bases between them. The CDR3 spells CASSHRSGEQYF. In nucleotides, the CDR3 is TGTGCCAGCAGCCATCGTTCGGGAGAGCAGTACTTC.

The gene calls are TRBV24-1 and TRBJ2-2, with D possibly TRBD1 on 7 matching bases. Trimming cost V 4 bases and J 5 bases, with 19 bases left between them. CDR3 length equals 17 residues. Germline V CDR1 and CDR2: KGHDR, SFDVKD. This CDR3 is CATSEWLAGGSTGELFF. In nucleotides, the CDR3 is TGTGCCACCAGTGAATGGCTAGCAGGGGGGAGTACCGGGGAGCTGTTTTTT.

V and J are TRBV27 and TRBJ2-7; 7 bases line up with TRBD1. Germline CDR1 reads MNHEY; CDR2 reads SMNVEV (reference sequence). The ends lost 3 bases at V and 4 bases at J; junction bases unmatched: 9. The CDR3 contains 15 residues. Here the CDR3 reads CASSLIWQGDYEQYF. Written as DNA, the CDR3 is TGTGCCAGCAGTTTGATATGGCAGGGGGATTACGAGCAGTACTTC.

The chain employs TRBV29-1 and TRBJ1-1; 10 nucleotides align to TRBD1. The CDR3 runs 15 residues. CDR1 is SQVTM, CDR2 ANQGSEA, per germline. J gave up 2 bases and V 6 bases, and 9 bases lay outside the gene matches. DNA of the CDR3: TGCAGCGTCCGTTCCGGGACAGGGGTTAACACTGAAGCTTTCTTT. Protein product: CSVRSGTGVNTEAFF.

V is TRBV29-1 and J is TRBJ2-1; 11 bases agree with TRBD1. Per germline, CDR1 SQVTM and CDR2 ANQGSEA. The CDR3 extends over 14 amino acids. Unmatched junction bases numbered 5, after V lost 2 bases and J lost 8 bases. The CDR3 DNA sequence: TGCAGCGTTGAACCGGGACAGGGGGTTTATGAGCAGTTCTTC. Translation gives CSVEPGQGVYEQFF.